These 5 T cell receptor beta chains were sequenced from one sample in a study of blood T cell repertoires in COVID-19. Profiling relied on immunoSEQ multiplex PCR, and the TCRdb table lists in-frame clones only, not all of them. The sample includes hundreds of thousands of clones, roughly 85% seen only once; the top ten take about 5.3%. The sequenced sample was PBMCs or T cells enriched from blood (not recorded which). The origin of the receptors is a woman in her forties or fifties who had been exposed to COVID-19.

A single count supports this clone. The chain couples TRBV7-2 to TRBJ1-2, with D maybe TRBD1 (5 bases). Trimming took off 5 bases at V and 4 bases at J, with 14 bases between the two ends. CDR3 length: 14 amino acids. The germline CDR1 and CDR2 sequences are SGHTA and FQGNSA. This CDR3 reads CASSPRGGVYGYTF. The CDR3 DNA follows: TGTGCCAGCAGCCCACGGGGAGGGGTCTATGGCTACACCTTC.

V and J are TRBV7-7 and TRBJ2-1, with TRBD2 matching 9 bases. Germline V lookup: CDR1 SSHAT, CDR2 FNYEAQ (reference sequence). V gave up 1 base and J gave up 9 bases; unmatched junction bases: 7. The CDR3 is 15 amino acids. The CDR3 sequence is CASSLVAGGPSEQFF. The CDR3 bases are TGTGCCAGCAGCTTAGTGGCGGGGGGGCCGAGTGAGCAGTTCTTC.

The rearrangement links TRBV23-1 to TRBJ2-5, with D maybe TRBD2 (5 bases). TRBV23-1 is classed as an ORF, of uncertain function. This CDR3 region has 16 residues. The V end was cut by 1 base, the J end by 0 bases, with 12 bases between. Here the CDR3 DNA reads TGCGCCAGCAGTCAATGGTCTAGCCGGAACCAAGAGACCCAGTACTTC. Its protein is CASSQWSSRNQETQYF.

The chain recombines TRBV21-1 with TRBJ2-5; the table's TRBD1 call for D was not verified on the DNA. TRBV21-1 is recorded as a pseudogene. The CDR3 is 13 residues long. DNA of the CDR3: TGTGCCAGCAGGGACAGGGAGACAGAGACCCAGTACTTC. Translated, it gives CASRDRETETQYF.

The gene calls are TRBV23-1 and TRBJ2-7, with 8 nucleotides matching TRBD1. TRBV23-1 is an ORF, and what it does is uncertain. This CDR3 has 13 amino acids. Trimming at V came to 6 bases and at J to 7 bases, leaving 8 bases not matched to a gene. CDR3 loop: CASRDRAEGEQYF. CDR3 nucleotides: TGCGCCAGCAGGGACAGGGCGGAAGGGGAGCAGTACTTC.